Listed below are T cell receptor beta chains from one sample, sequenced in a study of cytomegalovirus exposure and HLA in healthy donors. Sequencing used immunoSEQ multiplex PCR; TCRdb keeps in-frame clones, though not all of them. The profile shows 150,000 to 200,000 clones, less than 80% of them singletons. The sequenced sample consisted of PBMCs. All receptors derive from a man aged 35 to 55 in good health and CMV-seronegative. The CDR3 runs from the conserved cysteine through the conserved F or W. A D gene is named only where the DNA matches it firmly. Part of the rows lack a size; the others show once, few, many or a class for expanded clones.

length	V	size	J	D	DNA	CDR3
19	TRBV5-6	-	TRBJ1-6	TRBD1	TGTGCCAGCAGCTGGGAAGGGACAGGTGCCATCGGTGATAATTCACCCCTCCACTTT	CASSWEGTGAIGDNSPLHF
15	TRBV28	-	TRBJ2-1	-	TGTGCCAGCAGTTCCTGGAGGGGCTCCTACAATGAGCAGTTCTTC	CASSSWRGSYNEQFF
14	TRBV19	-	TRBJ1-5	-	TGTGCCAGTGGGGACACAAGTAGCAATCAGCCCCAGCATTTT	CASGDTSSNQPQHF
14	TRBV5-1	-	TRBJ1-1	-	TGCGCCAGCAGCTTGTTAGGGGGTAACACTGAAGCTTTCTTT	CASSLLGGNTEAFF
16	TRBV6-5	-	TRBJ1-5	TRBD1	TGTGCCAGCAGTTATTATCCGGGACAGGGAGATCAGCCCCAGCATTTT	CASSYYPGQGDQPQHF
15	TRBV19	-	TRBJ1-2	-	TGTGCCAGTAGTTCGAGACAGGATCCGATTGGTGGCTACACCTTC	CASSSRQDPIGGYTF
16	TRBV9	few	TRBJ2-1	TRBD1	TGTGCCAGCAGCGTAGGTAAGGGGGCGTTCTACAATGAGCAGTTCTTC	CASSVGKGAFYNEQFF
14	TRBV25-1	-	TRBJ2-5	-	TGTGCCAGCAGTGGGAGGGAAAACCAAGAGACCCAGTACTTC	CASSGRENQETQYF
15	TRBV14	-	TRBJ2-7	-	TGTGCCAGCAGCCAAGGAATGGCGGAGGCCTACGAGCAGTACTTC	CASSQGMAEAYEQYF
15	TRBV11-2	-	TRBJ2-3	TRBD2	TGTGCCAGCAGCAACCCCGGGACTAGCGCAGATACGCAGTATTTT	CASSNPGTSADTQYF
15	TRBV4-2	-	TRBJ2-1	-	TGTGCCAGCAGCCAAGCACAGGGTACCGACAATGAGCAGTTCTTC	CASSQAQGTDNEQFF
13	TRBV4-2	few	TRBJ2-7	-	TGTGCCAGCAGCTCTACAGGCCCCTACGAGCAGTACTTC	CASSSTGPYEQYF
14	TRBV7-9	-	TRBJ2-5	-	TGTTCCAGCAGCAAAAAACTAGGTGGAGAGACCCAGTACTTC	CSSSKKLGGETQYF
15	TRBV27	-	TRBJ1-6	-	TGTGCCAGCAACCACGGGAGCTCCTATAATTCACCCCTCCACTTT	CASNHGSSYNSPLHF
15	TRBV7-9	few	TRBJ2-3	TRBD2	TGTGCCAGCAGCCAGGGACTAGCGGGAGACGATACGCAGTATTTT	CASSQGLAGDDTQYF
14	TRBV29-1	-	TRBJ2-2	-	TGCAGCGTCGGCAGGGTATCTAACACCGGGGAGCTGTTTTTT	CSVGRVSNTGELFF
18	TRBV7-9	few	TRBJ2-5	TRBD2	TGTGCCAGCAGCTTAGCAGGGGTTCAGCGGGAGAGGATTGAGACCCAGTACTTC	CASSLAGVQRERIETQYF
14	TRBV7-9	many	TRBJ1-1	TRBD1	TGTGCCAGCAGCTCGTACAGGGGAGGCACTGAAGCTTTCTTT	CASSSYRGGTEAFF
13	TRBV6-6	-	TRBJ2-4	TRBD2	TGTGCCAGCAGTTACGCGGGGGTGGGCATTCAGTACTTC	CASSYAGVGIQYF
14	TRBV5-1	few	TRBJ2-2	-	TGCGCCAGCACCTCTTCCCAGGGGAACGGGGAGCTGTTTTTT	CASTSSQGNGELFF
14	TRBV15	-	TRBJ1-1	-	TGTGCCACCAGCAGAGTCGGGGGGCGGACTGAAGCTTTCTTT	CATSRVGGRTEAFF
15	TRBV11-2	-	TRBJ2-1	TRBD1	TGTGCCAGCAGCTTAGGTGGGGTCAGGGGGCGTCGGCAGTTCTTC	CASSLGGVRGRRQFF
15	TRBV6-4	few	TRBJ2-1	TRBD2	TGTGCCAGCAGTGAACTAGCGGGGGAGTACAATGAGCAGTTCTTC	CASSELAGEYNEQFF
15	TRBV6-5	-	TRBJ2-5	-	TGTGCCAGCAGTCGCTCGGGACATGTTCAAGAGACCCAGTACTTC	CASSRSGHVQETQYF
14	TRBV28	-	TRBJ1-1	-	TGTGCCAGCAGAGAGCCGGGAACAAACACTGAAGCTTTCTTT	CASREPGTNTEAFF
13	TRBV11-2	few	TRBJ2-7	-	TGTGCCAGCAGCCCATACCGGGGTTACGAGCAGTACTTC	CASSPYRGYEQYF
16	TRBV14	-	TRBJ2-5	TRBD1	TGTGCCAGCAGCCAAGAACTAACAGGGGTTGTAAGGACCCAGTACTTC	CASSQELTGVVRTQYF
12	TRBV6-5	-	TRBJ2-7	TRBD2	TGTGCCAGCAGCCGCGGGGGTGACGAGCAGTACTTC	CASSRGGDEQYF